Shown below are 20 T cell receptor beta chains from a single sample sequenced in a study of human T cells and chemical hapten exposure. As the library was built, unique molecular identifiers were attached to individual cDNA molecules. TCRdb redid the calling of the reads with MiXCR, one entry per CDR3 protein. The sample shows about 2,600 distinct CDR3 sequences, 40% to 55% of them seen only once. Treatment defined: therapeutic diphenylcyclopropenone sensitization with weekly scalp DPC. The sample here was whole blood, taken before DPC sensitization or 2, 6, or about 24 weeks after (not recorded which). The receptor set was obtained from an adult with alopecia areata. Some clones in this sample may be carry-over from other donors' samples. This table probably holds off-target reads from a library built for another chain.

Only a few counts were recorded for this clonotype. The J gene is TRBJ2-3, the V gene TRBV5-1; the match to TRBD2 covers 11 bases. Unmatched junction bases numbered 6, after V lost 4 bases and J lost 2 bases. This CDR3 is built from 16 residues. From germline, CDR1 is SGHRS and CDR2 YFSETQ. The CDR3: CASSGPLAGATDTQYF. As DNA, the CDR3 is TGCGCCAGCAGCGGCCCACTAGCGGGGGCCACAGATACGCAGTATTTT.

CDR3 in DNA: TGTGCCAGCAGGGAACCGGGGGACTACGAGCAGTACTTC. It is translated as CASREPGDYEQYF. This rearrangement joins TRBV6-5 to TRBJ2-7; TRBD2 is a possible D gene (6 bases). This CDR3 is built from 13 residues. V was cut by 6 bases and J by 3 bases, with 12 bases left in between. Germline-derived CDR1 and CDR2 are MNHEY and SVGAGI.

The chain is built from TRBV12-3 or TRBV12-4 and TRBJ2-7; 7 bases are shared with TRBD1. The CDR3 has 13 amino acids. The ends lost 4 bases at V and 3 bases at J; junction bases unmatched: 3. The CDR3 here is CASSSNRGYEQYV. DNA of the CDR3: TGTGCCAGCAGTTCCAACAGGGGCTACGAGCAGTACGTC.

The chain has TRBV5-4 and TRBJ2-1, with 9 bases identical to TRBD2. This CDR3 is 16 amino acids long. Germline V lookup: CDR1 SGHNT, CDR2 YYREEE (reference sequence). V lost 4 bases to trimming and J lost 4 bases; unmatched junction nucleotides: 9. Written as DNA, the CDR3 is TGTGCCAGCAGCACCGAGCTAGCGGGGATTTACAATGAGCAGTTCTTC. Its translation: CASSTELAGIYNEQFF.

The V call is TRBV5-3, the J call TRBJ2-1; TRBD2 is a possible D gene (5 bases). TRBV5-3 is classed as an ORF, of uncertain function. V was shortened by 3 bases and J by 0 bases, with 13 bases between the two germline ends. CDR3 length: 16 residues. The CDR3 sequence: CARSSTAVSSYNEQFF. The CDR3 nucleotides are TGTGCCAGAAGCTCAACAGCGGTTAGCTCCTACAATGAGCAGTTCTTC.

This chain uses TRBV7-6 with TRBJ2-3; 9 bases agree with TRBD2. Germline V gene sequence: CDR1 SGHVS, CDR2 FNYEAQ. The CDR3 is 16 amino acids. J was trimmed by 5 bases and V by 1 base; bases with no gene match: 7. Here the CDR3 DNA reads TGTGCCAGCAGCTTAGTCGGCGGGAGGGCCATAGATACGCAGTATTTT. Its protein product is CASSLVGGRAIDTQYF.

This rearrangement joins TRBV11-2 to TRBJ2-4; D gene ambiguous. The CDR3 consists of 13 residues. Trimming pared 5 bases from V and 1 base from J, leaving 6 bases between. CDR1 is SGHAT and CDR2 is FQNNGV in the germline V gene. In DNA form, the CDR3 reads TGTGCCAGCAGCGTTTCGGCCAAAAACATTCAGTACTTC. Translated: CASSVSAKNIQYF.

This rearrangement joins TRBV10-3 to TRBJ2-3; either TRBD1 or TRBD2 may supply D (7 bases each). Deletions cut 4 bases from V and 0 bases from J, with 14 bases between. CDR1 is ENHRY and CDR2 is SYGVKD in the germline V gene. This CDR3 region has 16 residues. Here the CDR3 DNA reads TGTGCCATCAGTGTCAGGGGGGGTTCTAGCACAGATACGCAGTATTTT. This encodes CAISVRGGSSTDTQYF.

This chain uses TRBV20-1 with TRBJ2-1; 11 bases map to TRBD2. Germline CDR1 reads DFQATT; CDR2 reads SNEGSKA (reference sequence). The CDR3 length is 15 residues. The ends lost 4 bases at V and 8 bases at J; junction bases unmatched: 10. As DNA, the CDR3 is TGCAGTGCTAAGAACCCTAGCGGGGGGCCCGATGAGCAGTTCTTC. Protein product: CSAKNPSGGPDEQFF.

The table lists this clonotype with a few counts. The chain employs TRBV5-5 and TRBJ2-3, with 9 bases fitting TRBD2. Germline CDR1 is SGHKS and CDR2 is YYEKEE (reference sequence). CDR3 length: 15 amino acids. Germline trimming cut 2 bases from V and 5 bases from J; bases unmatched to any gene: 6. For the CDR3, the DNA is TGTGCCAGCAGCTTACAGCGGGAGGTTGTAGATACGCAGTATTTT. This translates into CASSLQREVVDTQYF.

There are a few counts of this clonotype. The chain has TRBV4-3 and TRBJ2-5; 10 bases align to TRBD1. The V gene end was trimmed by 4 bases and the J gene end by 6 bases; junction bases not matched to a gene: 11. This CDR3 contains 16 residues. Germline loops: CDR1 LGHNA, CDR2 YSLEER. The DNA of the CDR3 is TGCGCCAGCAGCCCTAAAGTCGGACAGGGGGTAAAGACCCAGTACTTC. Its translation is CASSPKVGQGVKTQYF.

This clonotype was seen a handful of times. V usage is TRBV4-2 and J usage is TRBJ2-1, with TRBD2 identical over 14 bases. The V gene's germline CDR1 is LGHNA and CDR2 YNFKEQ. CDR3 size: 17 residues. Germline trimming cut 0 bases from V and 9 bases from J; bases unmatched to any gene: 7. The CDR3 is CASSQDQGLAGVGEQFF. The CDR3 region has the DNA TGTGCCAGCAGCCAAGATCAGGGACTAGCGGGAGTAGGTGAGCAGTTCTTC.

The sample holds one count of this clonotype. The J gene is TRBJ2-1, the V gene TRBV10-3; 7 bases are shared with TRBD1. The CDR3 extends over 14 amino acids. Losses at the gene ends were 11 bases for V and 7 bases for J; bases not matched to a gene: 14. Germline V CDR1 and CDR2: ENHRY, SYGVKD. The CDR3 bases are TGTGCCGCCACCCGCCGGGACAGATCGAATGAGCAGTTCTTC. Protein: CAATRRDRSNEQFF.

This rearrangement joins TRBV18 to TRBJ2-3; D not certain. Germline CDR1 and CDR2: KGHSH and LQKENI. The CDR3 sequence is 14 residues long. V lost 1 base, J lost 2 bases, and 7 bases lay in between. In nucleotides, the CDR3 is TGTGCCAGCTCACCACTTGCAGCCACAGATACGCAGTATTTT. Translation gives CASSPLAATDTQYF.

The V and J genes are TRBV2 and TRBJ2-1; 7 bases match TRBD2. Per germline, CDR1 SNHLY and CDR2 FYNNEI. The CDR3 is 15 residues long. The junction had 9 bases not matched to a gene; V was cut back by 2 bases and J by 8 bases. CDR3 DNA: TGTGCCAGCAGTGAAAGCTTTGGCGGGAGCTATGAGCAGTTCTTC. Translated: CASSESFGGSYEQFF. Combining the CDR3 with reference TRBV2 and TRBJ2-1 gives the whole variable domain EPEVTQTPSHQVTQMGQEVILRCVPISNHLYFYWYRQILGQKVEFLVSFYNNEISEKSEIFDDQFSVERPDGSNFTLKIRSTKLEDSAMYFCASSESFGGSYEQFFGPGTRLTVL.

By share of the sample, this clonotype is large. The J gene is TRBJ2-1, the V gene TRBV11-3, with TRBD2 matching 7 bases. The CDR3 spans 13 residues. The ends lost 8 bases at V and 3 bases at J; junction bases unmatched: 4. CDR1 is SGHNT and CDR2 is YENEEA in the germline V gene. The CDR3 region has the DNA TGTGCCAGCGGACTAGAAGACTACAATGAGCAGTTCTTC. This gives the protein CASGLEDYNEQFF.

J is TRBJ1-6 and V is TRBV3-1; 8 nucleotides line up with TRBD1. The J segment lost 5 bases and the V segment lost 4 bases, leaving 7 bases of the junction unmatched. The CDR3 covers 16 residues. Germline values: CDR1 LGHDT, CDR2 YNNKEL (reference sequence). The CDR3 bases are TGTGCCAGCAGCCCACCGGGACAGGTGAATAATTCACCCCTCCACTTT. Protein sequence: CASSPPGQVNNSPLHF.

The chain employs TRBV28 and TRBJ2-6; D gene ambiguous. The CDR3 contains 17 residues. The V end lost 6 bases, the J end lost 0 bases, and 15 bases lay between the germline ends. Germline values: CDR1 MDHEN, CDR2 SYDVKM. The CDR3 nucleotides read TGTGCCAGCAGCCTCCCTCCATGGGTCTCTGGGGCCAACGTCCTGACTTTC. Residues: CASSLPPWVSGANVLTF. Full variable domain (missing parts from reference TRBV28 and TRBJ2-6): DVKVTQSSRYLVKRTGEKVFLECVQDMDHENMFWYRQDPGLGLRLIYFSYDVKMKEKGDIPEGYSVSREKKERFSLILESASTNQTSMYLCASSLPPWVSGANVLTFGAGSRLTVL.

This chain joins TRBV11-2 and TRBJ2-1; D ambiguous. Trimming left V 3 bases short and J 7 bases short, with 19 bases between. The CDR3 has 16 amino acids. The germline gives CDR1 SGHAT, CDR2 FQNNGV. This CDR3 is CASSLGKGRPGNEQFF. CDR3 DNA: TGTGCCAGCAGCTTGGGGAAAGGAAGGCCTGGGAATGAGCAGTTCTTC.

The rearrangement joins TRBV11-3 to TRBJ2-1; TRBD2 might be the D (5 bases). Germline CDR1 SGHNT, CDR2 YENEEA. The V gene lost 5 bases and the J gene lost 9 bases, with 14 bases spanning the gap. This CDR3 spans 13 amino acids. The CDR3 DNA follows: TGTGCCAGCAGCCCTAAATCGGGAACTGAGCAGTTCTTC. The encoded protein is CASSPKSGTEQFF.